This T cell receptor (beta chain) is drawn from a study of blood T cell repertoires in COVID-19. Study details: Samples taken during acute and convalescent COVID-19 were collected in the United States, Italy and Spain.

Clones were sequenced by immunoSEQ multiplex PCR, and TCRdb holds only the in-frame ones, with some missing. The repertoire holds about 210,000 clones, with about 88% as singletons. The CDR3 is 17 residues long. Deletions cut 3 bases from V and 2 bases from J, with 14 bases between. Germline CDR1 MDHEN, CDR2 SYDVKM. The source is a middle-aged man with acute or convalescent COVID-19. V usage is TRBV28 and J usage is TRBJ2-6; D is perhaps TRBD2 (5 bases). The sequenced sample consisted of peripheral blood. The CDR3 region has the DNA TGTGCCAGCAGTTTGTATGTGGGAGCAACTGGGGCCAACGTCCTGACTTTC. It translates to CASSLYVGATGANVLTF. Drawing the rest from reference TRBV28 and TRBJ2-6, the complete variable domain is DVKVTQSSRYLVKRTGEKVFLECVQDMDHENMFWYRQDPGLGLRLIYFSYDVKMKEKGDIPEGYSVSREKKERFSLILESASTNQTSMYLCASSLYVGATGANVLTFGAGSRLTVL.